The rows below give T cell receptor beta chains drawn from one sample of a study of T-cell memory formation after mild COVID-19. A single record per CDR3 protein comes from TCRdb applying MiXCR to the 5' RACE reads. The sample has fewer than 450,000 distinct CDR3 sequences; approximately 21% are singletons. The source material was PBMCs or a T cell subset sorted from them (not recorded which). All receptors derive from an adult woman who had mild COVID-19 (a few samples of this study predate the infection). Cell type and time point are not known. The conserved cysteine and the conserved F or W are not part of the CDR3 here. A D gene is named only where the DNA matches it firmly.

TRBJ2-1	NA	TRBV12-3/TRBV12-4	ASVRDPRLYNEQF
TRBJ2-1	TRBD2	TRBV7-9	ASSFPSSGRGYEQF
TRBJ2-1	NA	TRBV24-1	ATSDPNEQF
TRBJ2-7	NA	TRBV6-6	ASSLPNRDQRAYEQY
TRBJ2-1	TRBD2	TRBV10-3	AISTGTSGGYNEQF
TRBJ2-1	TRBD2	TRBV20-1	SARPLPGLLYNEQF
TRBJ2-7	NA	TRBV7-6	ASSRTRGAYEQY
TRBJ2-7	NA	TRBV20-1	SARDPRLATYEQY
TRBJ1-2	NA	TRBV3-1	ASSPQVQNYGYT
TRBJ1-2	NA	TRBV7-9	ASSSTGWLYGYT
TRBJ2-1	NA	TRBV10-3	AIRARDHNEQF
TRBJ2-6	NA	TRBV5-5	ASSLLSGANVLT
TRBJ2-6	NA	TRBV5-1	ASSTSGTRAQSGANVLT
TRBJ2-1	NA	TRBV29-1	SALGPEDVEQF
TRBJ2-1	NA	TRBV24-1	ATSDRSASGDEQF
TRBJ1-5	TRBD1	TRBV5-1	ASSVTGGNQPQH
TRBJ2-7	NA	TRBV29-1	SAGGRSYEQY
TRBJ2-7	NA	TRBV9	ASSPRRSGAPLGQQY
TRBJ2-7	NA	TRBV5-1	ASSGTEAYEQY
TRBJ2-2	NA	TRBV5-4	ASSLGRSLNTGELF
TRBJ1-4	TRBD1	TRBV23-1	ASRDRFNEKLF
TRBJ2-6	NA	TRBV7-6	ASSLALAQGQGVPGANVLT
TRBJ2-7	NA	TRBV29-1	SVDGQY
TRBJ2-7	NA	TRBV7-2	ASSLEVGRNYEQY
TRBJ2-3	TRBD1	TRBV4-1	ASSRPRDRATDTQY
TRBJ2-1	NA	TRBV4-1	ASSQGRAGRTYNEQF
TRBJ2-3	NA	TRBV5-5	ASSLAWGQGDTQY
TRBJ2-7	TRBD2	TRBV20-1	SASDWLAGAYEQY
TRBJ1-1	NA	TRBV29-1	SVDGQMNTEAF
TRBJ1-2	NA	TRBV12-3/TRBV12-4	ASSLYGYSSGYT
TRBJ2-1	TRBD2	TRBV15	ATSRERGWGNEQF
TRBJ2-1	NA	TRBV25-1	ASRLGAGNEQF
TRBJ2-7	TRBD2	TRBV5-1	ASSLANVGLDPYEQY